Detailed here is one TCR beta chain. Its specificity is not known. This sample is part of a study of T-cell reconstitution after alpha-beta-depleted transplantation in children. Study-level points and caveats: Reportedly, alpha-beta T cells present about two months post-transplant originated from several hundred expanded clones of graft origin. TCRbeta diversity was high at day 60 in some patients (a result of surviving recipient T cells and thymic progenitors). A year post-transplant, T-cell counts and diversity derived mostly from newly produced T cells.

Preparation of the TCRbeta library involved a method that used unique molecular identifiers. One entry per CDR3 protein, called by TCRdb with MiXCR from the PCR reads. The profile covers around 190,000 distinct CDR3 sequences, with roughly 7% appearing a single time and more than 5.5% taken by the ten largest. Trimming took 1 base from V and 2 from J, leaving 15 bases between them. The germline gives CDR1 SGHDT, CDR2 YYEEEE. The CDR3 contains 16 residues. This chain uses TRBV5-6 with TRBJ2-5, with a tentative D call TRBD2 (6 bases). The clonotype was recovered from a boy aged 2 to 10 with acute lymphoblastic leukemia, due to receive a stem cell transplant. Source: PBMCs, taken before TCRalphabeta/CD19-depleted stem cell transplant. CDR3 nucleotide sequence: TGTGCCAGCAGCTTGTATAGGAGGGGTAGGCAAGAGACCCAGTACTTC. It encodes CASSLYRRGRQETQYF.